Following are 15 T cell receptor beta chains from one sample sequenced in a study of CD8+CD57+ T cells in acquired aplastic anemia (dated by TCRdb to the late 2010s). The data were produced on an Illumina HiSeq 2000. TCR beta VDJ combination and CDR3 sequence profiling used genomic DNA as the template. TCRdb trimmed public reads at Q25 via fastp, called clones via MiXCR and kept in-frame beta chains. Identical CDR3 protein sequences are pooled into one entry, listed with their most common genes and DNA. Recorded for this sample are roughly 420,000 distinct CDR3 sequences; approximately 70% of them occurred a single time. The ten most abundant clones make up approximately 3.8% of the sample. Input material: sorted CD4+, CD8+, or CD8+CD57+ T cells (not recorded which) from PBMCs. The origin of the receptors is a human donor in good health, serving as a control.

The chain recombines TRBV9 with TRBJ2-1, with a tentative D call TRBD1 (6 bases). This CDR3 comprises 15 residues. Germline CDR1 and CDR2: SGDLS and YYNGEE. Trimming shortened V by 3 bases and J by 0 bases, and 10 bases separated the two germline ends. The CDR3: CASSEGVISYNEQFF. The CDR3 DNA follows: TGTGCCAGCAGCGAGGGGGTGATCTCCTACAATGAGCAGTTCTTC. The variable domain in full, completed from reference TRBV9 and TRBJ2-1, reads DSGVTQTPKHLITATGQRVTLRCSPRSGDLSVYWYQQSLDQGLQFLIQYYNGEERAKGNILERFSAQQFPDLHSELNLSSLELGDSALYFCASSEGVISYNEQFFGPGTRLTVL.

This clonotype was observed a handful of times. The V gene is TRBV5-4, the J gene TRBJ2-2; D may match TRBD1 or TRBD2 (5 bases each). The CDR3 is 16 residues long. Trimming took off 4 bases at V and 2 bases at J, with 15 bases between the two ends. CDR1 is SGHNT, CDR2 YYREEE, per germline (reference sequence). CDR3 DNA: TGTGCCAGCAGCCGGGGCGGTGATAGAAACACCGGGGAGCTGTTTTTT. Residues: CASSRGGDRNTGELFF.

This clonotype has a single count. Its ends do not fully match the called genes, so a read error is possible. V gene TRBV20-1 combines with J gene TRBJ1-2, with D possibly being TRBD1 (5 bases). Looked up from germline, CDR1 is DFQATT and CDR2 is SNEGSKA (reference sequence). The CDR3 loop spans 11 amino acids. The CDR3 reads CSAVQDLNTAF. The CDR3 nucleotides read TGCAGTGCTGTACAGGACCTGAACACCGCCTTC.

This clonotype has ten or more counts. The chain joins TRBV4-1 to TRBJ1-1; no reliable D call. This CDR3 spans 17 amino acids. V shed 1 base and J shed 0 bases, with 15 bases lying between them. Germline V gene lookup returns CDR1 MGHRA and CDR2 YSYEKL. Here the CDR3 reads CASSQGPTSEMNTEAFF. The CDR3 DNA follows: TGCGCCAGCAGCCAAGGACCAACATCGGAGATGAACACTGAAGCTTTCTTT.

As to this clonotype: One junction end does not reproduce the germline sequence, and a read error may be involved. V usage is TRBV9 and J usage is TRBJ2-2; possibly TRBD2 for D (6 bases). The CDR3 is 14 amino acids. The germline CDR1 and CDR2 sequences are SGDLS and YYNGEE. Written as DNA, the CDR3 is TGTGCCAGCAACCAACAGAGGGAGACCCGGGACTTCGTTTTT. This gives the protein CASNQQRETRDFVF.

For this clonotype: At one end the junction does not follow the germline gene, possibly because of a read error. The chain couples TRBV9 to TRBJ1-4; weak D call: TRBD1 (6 bases). Germline V gene lookup returns CDR1 SGDLS and CDR2 YYNGEE. The CDR3 contains 14 residues. DNA for the CDR3: TGTGCCAGCAGCGTGGGACTAGCGGGGGCGTCCTACGTTTTT. Its translation is CASSVGLAGASYVF.

This clonotype has only a few counts. The chain has TRBV6-2 or TRBV6-3 and TRBJ2-4, with D maybe TRBD1 (5 bases). V was shortened by 6 bases and J by 4 bases, with 16 bases between the two germline ends. Per germline, CDR1 MNHEY and CDR2 SVGEGT. CDR3 length equals 15 residues. The CDR3: CASRPQGAEKNIQYF. The CDR3 coding sequence is TGTGCCAGCAGACCTCAGGGTGCGGAAAAAAACATTCAGTACTTC.

This clonotype was counted ten times or more. CDR3 coding DNA: TGTGCCAGTAGTATCGCCAAGAAGGGGCCCTACAATGAGCAGTTCTTC. Protein: CASSIAKKGPYNEQFF. The chain recombines TRBV19 with TRBJ2-1, with a tentative D call TRBD1 (5 bases). Germline CDR1 is LNHDA and CDR2 is SQIVND (reference sequence). The length of the CDR3 is 16 residues. V lost 3 bases, J lost 2 bases, and 14 bases lay in between.

A word on this clonotype: This CDR3 fails to terminate in the conserved phenylalanine or tryptophan, so it likely reflects a read error. J is TRBJ2-7 and V is TRBV2; 8 nucleotides agree with TRBD1. This CDR3 has 15 amino acids. Germline CDR1 is SNHLY and CDR2 is FYNNEI. The ends lost 5 bases at V and 2 bases at J; junction bases unmatched: 8. In DNA form, the CDR3 reads TGTGCCAGCAGTCCCGGACAGGGCCTTACCTACGAGCAGTACCCC. It is translated as CASSPGQGLTYEQYP.

The V and J genes are TRBV19 and TRBJ2-2; D possibly uses TRBD1 or TRBD2 (6 bases each). Trimming took 3 bases from V and 4 from J, leaving 18 bases between them. There are 17 residues in the CDR3. CDR1 is LNHDA and CDR2 is SQIVND in the germline V gene (reference sequence). The CDR3 bases are TGTGCCAGTAGTATCCCGAGGACGGGGGCCAGCACCGGGGAGCTGTTTTTT. It specifies CASSIPRTGASTGELFF.

Comments on this clonotype: One end of the junction does not line up with germline, which may come from a read error. The genes are TRBV9 and TRBJ2-1; 7 nucleotides agree with TRBD1. Looked up from germline, CDR1 is SGDLS and CDR2 is YYNGEE. The CDR3 has 15 amino acids. CDR3 sequence: CASSLHGTVNNEQFF. CDR3 DNA sequence: TGTGCTAGCAGCTTACACGGGACAGTAAACAATGAGCAGTTCTTC.

To note about this clonotype: Because the CDR3's place on the DNA is in doubt, the DNA is left out and the CDR3 is given as listed by TCRdb. The chain combines TRBV20-1 with TRBJ1-6; TRBD1 reflects the table's D call only, with no check against the DNA. 24 amino acids form the CDR3, both terminal residues included. Germline V gene data show CDR1 as DFQATT and CDR2 as SNEGSKA (reference sequence). CDR3 protein: CSAKQGDSGMYLCASSLDNSPLHF.

In DNA form, the CDR3 reads TGTGCCAGCAGGAGGAAGGGGCAGTCGGACCAAGAGACCCAGTACTTC. This encodes CASRRKGQSDQETQYF. The chain links TRBV11-2 to TRBJ2-5; maybe TRBD1 (5 bases). The V gene lost 6 bases and the J gene lost 0 bases, with 17 bases spanning the gap. Germline CDR1 is SGHAT and CDR2 is FQNNGV. This CDR3 region has 16 residues.

The V gene is TRBV7-6, the J gene TRBJ1-4; D is undetermined. Germline V gives CDR1 SGHVS, CDR2 FNYEAQ. There are 16 residues in the CDR3. Trimming stripped 3 bases from V and 7 bases from J, with 18 bases between. CDR3 sequence reads: CASSLEPCAYGEKLFF. The CDR3 region has the DNA TGTGCCAGCAGCTTGGAACCGTGTGCTTACGGTGAAAAACTGTTTTTT.

As regards this clonotype: A junction end diverges from the germline sequence, so it may reflect a read error. J is TRBJ2-1 and V is TRBV19; D unresolved. Germline V gene data show CDR1 as LNHDA and CDR2 as SQIVND (reference sequence). CDR3 length: 13 amino acids. The CDR3 spells CASTGRLYKAQLF. The CDR3, as DNA: TGTGCCAGCACCGGACGGCTCTACAAGGCCCAGCTCTTT.